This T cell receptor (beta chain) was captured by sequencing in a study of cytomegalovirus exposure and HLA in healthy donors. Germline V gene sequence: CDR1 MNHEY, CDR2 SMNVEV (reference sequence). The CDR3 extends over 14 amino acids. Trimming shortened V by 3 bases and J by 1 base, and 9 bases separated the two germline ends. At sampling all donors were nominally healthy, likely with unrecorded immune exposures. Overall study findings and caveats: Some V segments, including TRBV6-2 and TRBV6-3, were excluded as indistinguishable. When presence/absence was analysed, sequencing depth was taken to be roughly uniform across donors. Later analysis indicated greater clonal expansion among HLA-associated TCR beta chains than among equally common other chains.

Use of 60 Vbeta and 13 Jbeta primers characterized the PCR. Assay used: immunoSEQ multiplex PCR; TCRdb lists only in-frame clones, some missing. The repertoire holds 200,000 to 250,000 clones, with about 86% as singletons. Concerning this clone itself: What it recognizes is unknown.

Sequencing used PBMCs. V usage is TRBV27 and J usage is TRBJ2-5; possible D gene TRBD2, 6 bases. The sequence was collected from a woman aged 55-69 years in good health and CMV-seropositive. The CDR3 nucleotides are TGTGCCAGCAGTTTCGGCGGGGCCCAAGAGACCCAGTACTTC. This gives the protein CASSFGGAQETQYF.